These 10 T cell receptor beta chains were all obtained from the same sample, sequenced in a study of blood T cell repertoires in COVID-19. The data were produced by immunoSEQ multiplex PCR, yet TCRdb's version contains in-frame clones alone and is incomplete. This sample has roughly 280,000 clones; 89% occur once, and the top ten carry 2% to 2.5%. The sequencing input was peripheral blood. Source of these receptors: a man aged 45-65 years with acute or convalescent COVID-19.

The genes are TRBV15 and TRBJ1-1; D unresolved. CDR3 size: 14 residues. The V gene lost 0 bases and the J gene lost 4 bases, with 9 bases spanning the gap. The germline gives CDR1 LNHNV, CDR2 YYDKDF (reference sequence). The CDR3 here is CATSRDLALTEAFF. In DNA form, the CDR3 reads TGTGCCACCAGCAGAGATCTAGCACTCACTGAAGCTTTCTTT.

The J gene is TRBJ1-5, the V gene TRBV5-4, with 9 nucleotides matching TRBD1. Germline CDR1 reads SGHNT; CDR2 reads YYREEE (reference sequence). This CDR3 is built from 16 residues. J gave up 5 bases and V 0 bases, and 6 bases lay outside the gene matches. Here the CDR3 DNA reads TGTGCCAGCAGCTTGGGGGGGCGGACAGGGGATCAGCCCCAGCATTTT. This sequence encodes CASSLGGRTGDQPQHF. The whole variable domain, filled in from reference TRBV5-4 and TRBJ1-5, reads ETGVTQSPTHLIKTRGQQVTLRCSSQSGHNTVSWYQQALGQGPQFIFQYYREEENGRGNFPPRFSGLQFPNYSSELNVNALELDDSALYLCASSLGGRTGDQPQHFGDGTRLSIL.

The rearrangement links TRBV5-1 to TRBJ2-1; TRBD1 matches 8 bases. J was trimmed by 5 bases and V by 0 bases; bases with no gene match: 7. Germline V gives CDR1 SGHRS, CDR2 YFSETQ. This CDR3 has 16 amino acids. The CDR3 region is CASSLAWQGANNEQFF. As DNA, the CDR3 is TGCGCCAGCAGCTTGGCGTGGCAGGGGGCTAACAATGAGCAGTTCTTC.

The V gene is TRBV5-1, the J gene TRBJ2-7, with 7 nucleotides matching TRBD1. CDR3 size: 15 residues. The V gene end was trimmed by 1 base and the J gene end by 3 bases; junction bases not matched to a gene: 7. From germline, CDR1 is SGHRS and CDR2 YFSETQ. CDR3 amino acids: CASSLWTGLGYEQYF. In DNA form, the CDR3 reads TGCGCCAGCAGCTTGTGGACAGGATTAGGCTACGAGCAGTACTTC.

This clone was picked up one time. The gene calls are TRBV4-2 and TRBJ2-7, with 7 bases fitting TRBD2. CDR3 size: 16 residues. Germline loops: CDR1 LGHNA, CDR2 YNFKEQ. Germline trimming cut 0 bases from V and 3 bases from J; bases unmatched to any gene: 8. The CDR3 region has the DNA TGTGCCAGCAGCCAAGATAGGGCCCTAGCGGTCTACGAGCAGTACTTC. This sequence encodes CASSQDRALAVYEQYF.

The rearrangement links TRBV3-1 (or the pseudogene TRBV3-2) to TRBJ2-5, with D tentatively TRBD2 (6 bases). Trimming cost V 0 bases and J 2 bases, with 10 bases left between them. CDR3 size: 15 residues. In germline, CDR1 is LGHDT, CDR2 YNNKEL (reference sequence). This chain's CDR3 is CASSQEGLTQETQYF. The CDR3 DNA reads as TGTGCCAGCAGCCAAGAAGGACTAACACAAGAGACCCAGTACTTC.

The chain combines TRBV10-1 with TRBJ2-7, with 10 bases identical to TRBD1. This CDR3 comprises 14 residues. V was pared by 4 bases and J by 5 bases, with 5 bases of the junction left unmatched. Germline V gene lookup returns CDR1 WNHNN and CDR2 SYGVQD (reference sequence). The CDR3 loop is CASSAADRGNEQYF. CDR3 DNA sequence: TGCGCCAGCAGTGCGGCGGACAGGGGGAACGAGCAGTACTTC.

The chain links TRBV29-1 to TRBJ2-5; D unresolved. CDR1 is SQVTM and CDR2 is ANQGSEA in the germline V gene. The germline V and J ends were trimmed by 5 bases and 5 bases, with 9 bases remaining between them. This CDR3 is 11 amino acids long. The CDR3 region is CSVPIGETQYF. The DNA of the CDR3 is TGCAGCGTTCCCATCGGTGAGACCCAGTACTTC. The full variable domain, rest sourced from reference TRBV29-1 and TRBJ2-5, is SAVISQKPSRDICQRGTSLTIQCQVDSQVTMMFWYRQQPGQSLTLIATANQGSEATYESGFVIDKFPISRPNLTFSTLTVSNMSPEDSSIYLCSVPIGETQYFGPGTRLLVL.

CDR3 coding DNA: TGTGCCAGCATCCTGGACAGCTTTCAGCCCCAGCATTTT. Its protein product is CASILDSFQPQHF. The chain links TRBV6-6 to TRBJ1-5; maybe TRBD1 (6 bases). Germline assignment: CDR1 MNHNY and CDR2 SVGAGI (reference sequence). The CDR3 covers 13 residues. V lost 7 bases and J 6 bases, leaving 13 bases between the germline ends.

The count of this clone is one. CDR3 amino acids: CASSVGANTEAFF. As DNA, the CDR3 is TGTGCCAGCAGCGTAGGAGCGAACACTGAAGCTTTCTTT. This sequence joins TRBV9 and TRBJ1-1; no reliable D call. V lost 0 bases, J lost 1 base, and 4 bases lay in between. Germline values: CDR1 SGDLS, CDR2 YYNGEE. This CDR3 comprises 13 residues. Filled out from reference TRBV9 and TRBJ1-1, the complete variable domain reads DSGVTQTPKHLITATGQRVTLRCSPRSGDLSVYWYQQSLDQGLQFLIQYYNGEERAKGNILERFSAQQFPDLHSELNLSSLELGDSALYFCASSVGANTEAFFGQGTRLTVV.